The next 17 T cell receptor beta chains were all read from a single sample in a study of type 1 regulatory T cells. Their antigens remain unidentified. TCRdb passed the reads through MiXCR, listing each CDR3 protein once. In the table there are 68,000 or so distinct CDR3 sequences, about 50% of which are singletons. Sequences were obtained from cultured non-Tr1 T cells, either the whole culture or a sorted T cell fraction (not recorded which). The receptors stem from a human donor in good health.

This chain uses TRBV6-1 with TRBJ2-1; 9 nucleotides line up with TRBD2. Per germline, CDR1 MNHNS and CDR2 SASEGT. The CDR3 sequence is 16 residues long. J was trimmed by 10 bases and V by 2 bases; bases with no gene match: 12. The CDR3 reads CASSEPSGARVREQFF. The DNA of the CDR3 is TGTGCCAGCAGTGAACCTAGCGGGGCCCGGGTCCGGGAGCAGTTCTTC.

This clonotype was counted between two and nine times. The germline gene is not matched at one end of the junction; a read error may be the cause. The chain couples TRBV12-3 or TRBV12-4 to TRBJ2-5; 9 bases match TRBD2. The CDR3 is 14 residues long. The CDR3 protein is CASSVAGAGETQYF. CDR3 bases: TGTGCCAGCAGTGTAGCGGGGGCTGGGGAGACCCAGTACTTC.

The chain uses TRBV12-3 or TRBV12-4 and TRBJ1-1; D not resolved. Trimming stripped 3 bases from V and 4 bases from J, with 9 bases between. The CDR3 length is 13 residues. The CDR3 loop is CASSFRWGTEAFF. The CDR3 DNA is TGTGCCAGCAGTTTCAGGTGGGGCACTGAAGCTTTCTTT.

The V gene is TRBV7-9, the J gene TRBJ1-1, with D tentatively TRBD1 (6 bases). Trimming pared 2 bases from V and 5 bases from J, leaving 9 bases between. From germline, CDR1 is SEHNR and CDR2 FQNEAQ (reference sequence). This CDR3 region has 13 residues. The CDR3 reads CASSLNQGTEAFF. CDR3 nucleotide sequence: TGTGCCAGCAGCTTAAACCAGGGGACTGAAGCTTTCTTT. The variable domain in full, completed from reference TRBV7-9 and TRBJ1-1, reads DTGVSQNPRHKITKRGQNVTFRCDPISEHNRLYWYRQTLGQGPEFLTYFQNEAQLEKSRLLSDRFSAERPKGSFSTLEIQRTEQGDSAMYLCASSLNQGTEAFFGQGTRLTVV.

The chain uses TRBV7-9 and TRBJ2-1; no clear D gene. The germline CDR1 and CDR2 sequences are SEHNR and FQNEAQ (reference sequence). The V gene lost 0 bases and the J gene lost 10 bases, with 16 bases spanning the gap. CDR3 length equals 15 residues. The CDR3 here is CASSLALINAQEQFF. The CDR3 DNA reads as TGTGCCAGCAGCTTAGCGTTAATAAACGCCCAAGAGCAGTTCTTC.

As concerns this clonotype: A read error may produce the germline difference seen at one junction end. The V call is TRBV4-1, the J call TRBJ2-5; 9 nucleotides match TRBD2. Per the germline V gene, CDR1 is MGHRA and CDR2 is YSYEKL. CDR3 length: 17 residues. The CDR3 spells CASSPPGLAMGQETKYF. CDR3 DNA: TGCGCCAGCAGCCCACCCGGACTAGCGATGGGGCAAGAGACCAAGTACTTC.

As for this clonotype: A read error may account for a junction end that differs from germline. The gene calls are TRBV7-3 and TRBJ2-3, with D perhaps TRBD2 (6 bases). Germline CDR1 is SGHTA and CDR2 is FQGTGA. This CDR3 has 15 residues. CDR3 DNA: TGTTCCAGCAGCTCCCGGGGAGGACCCTCAGATACGCAGTATTTT. Translated, it gives CSSSSRGGPSDTQYF.

This clonotype appeared a few times. The CDR3 sequence is CASSLVGASNEQFF. The CDR3, as DNA: TGTGCCAGCAGCTTAGTGGGGGCAAGCAATGAGCAGTTCTTC. The J gene is TRBJ2-1, the V gene TRBV7-2; D perhaps matches TRBD1 (6 bases). This CDR3 has 14 amino acids. V lost 1 base, J lost 6 bases, and 10 bases lay in between. From germline, CDR1 is SGHTA and CDR2 FQGNSA.

The chain has TRBV7-2 and TRBJ1-5, with D maybe TRBD1 (6 bases). CDR1 SGHTA and CDR2 FQGNSA come from the germline V gene. V was clipped by 0 bases and J by 0 bases, with 21 bases between them. The CDR3 length is 20 residues. The CDR3: CASSLASQGPLGYSNQPQHF. The CDR3 DNA reads TGTGCCAGCAGCTTAGCTTCACAGGGACCCCTCGGATATAGCAATCAGCCCCAGCATTTT.

The CDR3 bases are TGCGCCAGCAGCTCCAGGGTGAACACCGGGGAGCTGTTTTTT. Translating gives CASSSRVNTGELFF. The chain joins TRBV5-1 to TRBJ2-2, with D possibly being TRBD1 (5 bases). In germline, CDR1 is SGHRS, CDR2 YFSETQ. The CDR3 totals 14 residues. The germline V and J ends were trimmed by 3 bases and 1 base, with 7 bases remaining between them.

This clonotype was picked up a small number of times. The V and J genes are TRBV19 and TRBJ1-5; 7 nucleotides align to TRBD1. From germline, CDR1 is LNHDA and CDR2 SQIVND (reference sequence). V shed 4 bases and J 4 bases; nucleotides not matched to a gene: 4. CDR3 length: 14 residues. The CDR3 reads CASSRRTGNQPQHF. CDR3 bases: TGTGCCAGTAGTAGACGGACAGGTAATCAGCCCCAGCATTTT.

Written as DNA, the CDR3 is TGTGCCATCAGTGAGTCGGGGACAACCTACAATGAGCAGTTCTTC. It specifies CAISESGTTYNEQFF. The chain joins TRBV10-3 to TRBJ2-1; TRBD1 might be the D (6 bases). The CDR3 is 15 residues long. Deletions cut 0 bases from V and 2 bases from J, with 8 bases between. The germline CDR1 and CDR2 sequences are ENHRY and SYGVKD.

The sample holds a few counts of this clonotype. The J gene is TRBJ1-2, the V gene TRBV20-1; 8 bases fit TRBD1. Unmatched junction bases numbered 17, after V lost 2 bases and J lost 9 bases. CDR1 and CDR2 from the germline V gene are DFQATT and SNEGSKA (reference sequence). CDR3 length: 16 residues. The chain's CDR3 is CSARSGQGGGLGSYTF. The CDR3 DNA reads as TGCAGTGCTAGAAGTGGACAGGGTGGGGGCTTAGGTAGCTACACCTTC.

The rearrangement joins TRBV6-5 to TRBJ2-6, with D uncertain. CDR1 MNHEY and CDR2 SVGAGI come from the germline V gene. The ends were cut back, 2 bases at V and 0 bases at J, with 11 bases in the middle. CDR3 length: 17 amino acids. The CDR3 protein is CASSYRVRLSGANVLTF. In DNA, the CDR3 is TGTGCCAGCAGTTACAGGGTGCGCCTCTCTGGGGCCAACGTCCTGACTTTC.

This clonotype appeared a few times. The V call is TRBV10-3, the J call TRBJ2-1; 8 nucleotides agree with TRBD2. V was pared by 0 bases and J by 4 bases, with 5 bases of the junction left unmatched. The CDR3 totals 16 residues. Germline V gives CDR1 ENHRY, CDR2 SYGVKD. The CDR3 is CAISESGGGLYNEQFF. Here the CDR3 DNA reads TGTGCCATCAGTGAGTCGGGCGGGGGGCTTTACAATGAGCAGTTCTTC.

The CDR3: CAGGDYNEQFF. Written as DNA, the CDR3 is TGTGCAGGCGGGGACTACAATGAGCAGTTCTTC. The chain combines TRBV7-9 with TRBJ2-1; D may be TRBD2 (6 bases). CDR1 is SEHNR and CDR2 is FQNEAQ in the germline V gene (reference sequence). The CDR3 covers 11 residues.

This clonotype has more than one count but fewer than ten. The V call is TRBV29-1, the J call TRBJ2-1; no clear D. This CDR3 comprises 12 residues. Germline CDR1 SQVTM, CDR2 ANQGSEA. The V gene lost 7 bases and the J gene lost 12 bases, with 19 bases spanning the gap. Written as DNA, the CDR3 is TGCAGCGGTGGGGTAGGGTGGCACCGGCAGTTCTTC. It specifies CSGGVGWHRQFF.